The following is a TCR beta chain sequence with its context. One end of the junction is discordant with germline, which a read error may explain. The data are from a study of neurological immune-mediated disorders. TCRdb analysed the 5' RACE reads with MiXCR anew, one entry per CDR3 protein. The table has more than 95,000 distinct CDR3 sequences, about a tenth seen once. CDR3 length: 14 amino acids. Germline CDR1 reads WNHNN; CDR2 reads SYGVQD (reference sequence). Time point denoted: longitudinal time-point 3. The sequence came from a female donor with HTLV-1-associated myelopathy (HAM/TSP). Sample: PBMCs. The chain joins TRBV10-1 to TRBJ2-2; TRBD1 matches 7 bases. The CDR3 nucleotides are TGCGCCGGCAGCCGGGACAGTTCCCCCGGCGAGCTGTTTTTT. It codes for CAGSRDSSPGELFF.